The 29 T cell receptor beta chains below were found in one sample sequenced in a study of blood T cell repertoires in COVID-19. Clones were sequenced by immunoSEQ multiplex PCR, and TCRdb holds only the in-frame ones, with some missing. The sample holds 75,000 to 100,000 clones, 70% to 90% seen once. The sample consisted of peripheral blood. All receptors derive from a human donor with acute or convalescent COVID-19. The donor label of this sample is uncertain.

The CDR3 coding sequence is TGTGCCAGTTCCATAGGGGGAAATGAAAAACTGTTTTTT. Its protein product is CASSIGGNEKLFF. This sequence joins TRBV19 and TRBJ1-4; D might be TRBD1 (6 bases). The CDR3 consists of 13 residues. Per the germline V gene, CDR1 is LNHDA and CDR2 is SQIVND (reference sequence). Trimming took 8 bases from V and 5 from J, leaving 12 bases between them.

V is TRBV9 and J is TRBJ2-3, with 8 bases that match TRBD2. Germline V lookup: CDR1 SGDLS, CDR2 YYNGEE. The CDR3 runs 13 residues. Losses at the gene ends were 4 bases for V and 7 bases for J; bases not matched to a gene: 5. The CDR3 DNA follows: TGTGCCAGCAGCCCGGGACTAGTAAATACGCAGTATTTT. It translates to CASSPGLVNTQYF. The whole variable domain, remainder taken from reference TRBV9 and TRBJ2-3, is DSGVTQTPKHLITATGQRVTLRCSPRSGDLSVYWYQQSLDQGLQFLIQYYNGEERAKGNILERFSAQQFPDLHSELNLSSLELGDSALYFCASSPGLVNTQYFGPGTRLTVL.

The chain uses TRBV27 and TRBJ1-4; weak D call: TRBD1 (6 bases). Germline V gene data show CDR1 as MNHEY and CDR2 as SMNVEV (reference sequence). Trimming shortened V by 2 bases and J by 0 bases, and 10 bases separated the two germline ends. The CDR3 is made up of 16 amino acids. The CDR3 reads CASSLNGQPTNEKLFF. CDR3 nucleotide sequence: TGTGCCAGCAGTTTAAACGGACAGCCAACTAATGAAAAACTGTTTTTT. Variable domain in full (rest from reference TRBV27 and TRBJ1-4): EAQVTQNPRYLITVTGKKLTVTCSQNMNHEYMSWYRQDPGLGLRQIYYSMNVEVTDKGDVPEGYKVSRKEKRNFPLILESPSPNQTSLYFCASSLNGQPTNEKLFFGSGTQLSVL.

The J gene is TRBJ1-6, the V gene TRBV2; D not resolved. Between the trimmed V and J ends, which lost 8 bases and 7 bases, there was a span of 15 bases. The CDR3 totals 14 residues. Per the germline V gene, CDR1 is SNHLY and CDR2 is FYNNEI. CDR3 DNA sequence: TGTGCCAGCCGAGACATCCCGTGGAATTCACCCCTCCACTTT. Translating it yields CASRDIPWNSPLHF.

In nucleotides, the CDR3 is TGTGCCACCAGTGATTCGGGGAGAGTGGGGGATACGCAGTATTTT. Translated: CATSDSGRVGDTQYF. V is TRBV24-1 and J is TRBJ2-3; the D gene is possibly TRBD2 (5 bases). Germline CDR1 is KGHDR and CDR2 is SFDVKD. Trimming removed 2 bases from V and 6 bases from J, with 14 bases in between. This CDR3 contains 15 residues.

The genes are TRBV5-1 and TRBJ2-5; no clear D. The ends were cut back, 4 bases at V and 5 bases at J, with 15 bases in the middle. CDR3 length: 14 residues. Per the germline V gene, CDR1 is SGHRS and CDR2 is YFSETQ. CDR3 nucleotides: TGCGCCAGCAGCGAAAGTCTGGCTTCGGAGACCCAGTACTTC. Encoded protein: CASSESLASETQYF.

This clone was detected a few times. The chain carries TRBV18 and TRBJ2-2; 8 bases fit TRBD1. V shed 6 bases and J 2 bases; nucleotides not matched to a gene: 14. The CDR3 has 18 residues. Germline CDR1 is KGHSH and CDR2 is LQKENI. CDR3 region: CASSPDPSGGFNTGELFF. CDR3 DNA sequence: TGTGCCAGCTCGCCGGACCCTTCAGGGGGCTTTAACACCGGGGAGCTGTTTTTT. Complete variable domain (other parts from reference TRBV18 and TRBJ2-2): NAGVMQNPRHLVRRRGQEARLRCSPMKGHSHVYWYRQLPEEGLKFMVYLQKENIIDESGMPKERFSAEFPKEGPSILRIQQVVRGDSAAYFCASSPDPSGGFNTGELFFGEGSRLTVL.

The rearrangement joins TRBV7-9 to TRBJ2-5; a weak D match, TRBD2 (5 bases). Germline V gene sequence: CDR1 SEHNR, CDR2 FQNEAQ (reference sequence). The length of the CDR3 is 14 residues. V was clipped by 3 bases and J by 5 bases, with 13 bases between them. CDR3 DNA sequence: TGTGCCAGCAGCTTCTATCAACCGGGGGAGACCCAGTACTTC. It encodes CASSFYQPGETQYF.

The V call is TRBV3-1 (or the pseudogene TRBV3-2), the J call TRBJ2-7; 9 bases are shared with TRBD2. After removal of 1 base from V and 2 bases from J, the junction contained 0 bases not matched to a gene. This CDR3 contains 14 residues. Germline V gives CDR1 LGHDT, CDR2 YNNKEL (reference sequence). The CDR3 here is CASSQGLAAYEQYF. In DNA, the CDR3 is TGTGCCAGCAGCCAAGGACTAGCGGCCTACGAGCAGTACTTC.

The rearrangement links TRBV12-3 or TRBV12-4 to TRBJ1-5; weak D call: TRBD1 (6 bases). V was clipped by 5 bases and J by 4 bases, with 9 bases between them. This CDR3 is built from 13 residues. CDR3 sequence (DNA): TGTGCCAGCAGTGCAGGGGCTAATCAGCCCCAGCATTTT. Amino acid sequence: CASSAGANQPQHF.

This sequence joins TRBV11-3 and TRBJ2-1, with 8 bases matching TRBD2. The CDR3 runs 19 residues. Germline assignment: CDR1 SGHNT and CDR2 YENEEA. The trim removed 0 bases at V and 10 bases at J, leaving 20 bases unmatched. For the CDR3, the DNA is TGTGCCAGCAGCTTAGAAGGGCGGATTTGGCGGGGGGTGTCAGGAGAGCAGTTCTTC. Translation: CASSLEGRIWRGVSGEQFF.

The CDR3 DNA sequence: TGTGCCAGCAGTCCGAGGGGGGGGAAGGTAGATACGCAGTATTTT. It is translated as CASSPRGGKVDTQYF. J is TRBJ2-3 and V is TRBV6-5; the D gene is possibly TRBD2 (7 bases). Germline V CDR1 and CDR2: MNHEY, SVGAGI. CDR3 length equals 15 residues. The V end was cut by 5 bases, the J end by 5 bases, with 17 bases between.

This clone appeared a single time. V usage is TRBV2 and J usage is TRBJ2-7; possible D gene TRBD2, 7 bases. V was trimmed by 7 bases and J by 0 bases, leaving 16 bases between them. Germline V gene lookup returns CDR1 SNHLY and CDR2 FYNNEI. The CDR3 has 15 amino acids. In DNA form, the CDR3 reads TGTGCCAGCACCTACAGGGAGGGGAGCTCCTACGAGCAGTACTTC. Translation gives CASTYREGSSYEQYF. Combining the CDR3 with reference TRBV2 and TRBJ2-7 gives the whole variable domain EPEVTQTPSHQVTQMGQEVILRCVPISNHLYFYWYRQILGQKVEFLVSFYNNEISEKSEIFDDQFSVERPDGSNFTLKIRSTKLEDSAMYFCASTYREGSSYEQYFGPGTRLTVT.

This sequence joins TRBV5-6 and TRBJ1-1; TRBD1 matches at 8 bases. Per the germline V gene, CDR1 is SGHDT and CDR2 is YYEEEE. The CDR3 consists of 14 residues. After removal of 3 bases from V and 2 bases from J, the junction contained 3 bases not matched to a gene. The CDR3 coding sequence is TGTGCCAGCAGCTCGACAGGGGAAAACACTGAAGCTTTCTTT. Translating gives CASSSTGENTEAFF. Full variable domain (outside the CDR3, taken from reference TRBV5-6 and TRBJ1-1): DAGVTQSPTHLIKTRGQQVTLRCSPKSGHDTVSWYQQALGQGPQFIFQYYEEEERQRGNFPDRFSGHQFPNYSSELNVNALLLGDSALYLCASSSTGENTEAFFGQGTRLTVV.

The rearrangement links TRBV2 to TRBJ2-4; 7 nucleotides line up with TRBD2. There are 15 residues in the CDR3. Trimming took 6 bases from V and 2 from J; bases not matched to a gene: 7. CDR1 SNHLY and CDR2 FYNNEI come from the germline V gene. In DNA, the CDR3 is TGTGCCAGCAGGAGGGAGGGGATTCCCAAAAACATTCAGTACTTC. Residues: CASRREGIPKNIQYF.

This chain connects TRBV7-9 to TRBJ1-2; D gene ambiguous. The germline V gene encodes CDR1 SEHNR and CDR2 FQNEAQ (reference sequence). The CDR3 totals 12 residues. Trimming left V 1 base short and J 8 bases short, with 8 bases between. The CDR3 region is CASSLVEEGYTF. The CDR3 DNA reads TGTGCCAGCAGCTTAGTTGAGGAAGGCTACACCTTC.

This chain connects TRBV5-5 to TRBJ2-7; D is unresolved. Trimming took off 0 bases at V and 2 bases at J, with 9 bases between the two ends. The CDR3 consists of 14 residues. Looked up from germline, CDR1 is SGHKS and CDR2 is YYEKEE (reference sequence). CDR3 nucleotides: TGTGCCAGCAGCTTGGACGTCAGAACCTACGAGCAGTACTTC. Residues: CASSLDVRTYEQYF.

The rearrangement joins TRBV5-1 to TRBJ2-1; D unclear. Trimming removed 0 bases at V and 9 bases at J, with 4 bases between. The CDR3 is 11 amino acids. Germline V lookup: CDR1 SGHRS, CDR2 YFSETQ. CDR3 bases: TGCGCCAGCAGCTTGGGAGGTGAGCAGTTCTTC. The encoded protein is CASSLGGEQFF.

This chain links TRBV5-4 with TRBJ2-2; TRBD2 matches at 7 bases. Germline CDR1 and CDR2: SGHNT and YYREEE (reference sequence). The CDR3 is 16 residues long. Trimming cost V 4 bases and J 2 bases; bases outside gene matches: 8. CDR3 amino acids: CASSLLAGRNTGELFF. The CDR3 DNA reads TGTGCCAGCAGCCTATTAGCGGGCCGCAACACCGGGGAGCTGTTTTTT.

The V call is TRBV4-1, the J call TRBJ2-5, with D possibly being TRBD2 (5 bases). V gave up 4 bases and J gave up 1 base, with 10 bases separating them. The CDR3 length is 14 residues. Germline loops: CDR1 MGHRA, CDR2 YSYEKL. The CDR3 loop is CASSRGEVQETQYF. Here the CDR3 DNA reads TGCGCCAGCAGCCGGGGAGAGGTCCAAGAGACCCAGTACTTC.

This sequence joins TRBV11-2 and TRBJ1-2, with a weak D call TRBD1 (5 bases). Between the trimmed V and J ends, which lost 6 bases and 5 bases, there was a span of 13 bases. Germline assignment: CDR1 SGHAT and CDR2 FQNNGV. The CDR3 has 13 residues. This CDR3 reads CASSTTVAYGYTF. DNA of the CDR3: TGTGCCAGCAGTACGACAGTTGCTTATGGCTACACCTTC.

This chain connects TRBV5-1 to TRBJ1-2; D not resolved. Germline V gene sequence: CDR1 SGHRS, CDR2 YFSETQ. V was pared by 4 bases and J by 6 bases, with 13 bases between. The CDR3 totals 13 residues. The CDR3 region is CASSPREAHGYTF. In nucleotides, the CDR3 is TGCGCCAGCAGCCCACGAGAGGCCCATGGCTACACCTTC.

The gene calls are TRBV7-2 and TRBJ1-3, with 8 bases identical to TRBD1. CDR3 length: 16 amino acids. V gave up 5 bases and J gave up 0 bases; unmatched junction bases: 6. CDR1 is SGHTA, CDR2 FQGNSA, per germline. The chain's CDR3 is CASSLGTGHSGNTIYF. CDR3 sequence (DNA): TGTGCCAGCAGCCTCGGGACAGGACACTCTGGAAACACCATATATTTT.

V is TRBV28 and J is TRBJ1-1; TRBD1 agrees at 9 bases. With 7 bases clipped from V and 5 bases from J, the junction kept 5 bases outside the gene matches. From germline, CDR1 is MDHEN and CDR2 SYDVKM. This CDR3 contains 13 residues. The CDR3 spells CASTRQGVTEAFF. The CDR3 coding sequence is TGTGCCAGCACCAGACAGGGGGTAACTGAAGCTTTCTTT. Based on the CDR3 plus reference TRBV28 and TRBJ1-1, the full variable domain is DVKVTQSSRYLVKRTGEKVFLECVQDMDHENMFWYRQDPGLGLRLIYFSYDVKMKEKGDIPEGYSVSREKKERFSLILESASTNQTSMYLCASTRQGVTEAFFGQGTRLTVV.

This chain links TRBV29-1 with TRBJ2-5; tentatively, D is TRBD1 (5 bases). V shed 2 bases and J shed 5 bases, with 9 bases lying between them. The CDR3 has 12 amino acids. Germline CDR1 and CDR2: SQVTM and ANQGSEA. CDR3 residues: CSVEQGSETQYF. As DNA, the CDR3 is TGCAGCGTTGAACAGGGATCCGAGACCCAGTACTTC.

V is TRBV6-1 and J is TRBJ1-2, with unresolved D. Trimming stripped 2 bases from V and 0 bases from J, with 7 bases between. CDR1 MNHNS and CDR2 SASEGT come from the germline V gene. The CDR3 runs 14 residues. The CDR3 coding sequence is TGTGCCAGCAGTGAATCGGTCCCTAACTATGGCTACACCTTC. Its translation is CASSESVPNYGYTF.

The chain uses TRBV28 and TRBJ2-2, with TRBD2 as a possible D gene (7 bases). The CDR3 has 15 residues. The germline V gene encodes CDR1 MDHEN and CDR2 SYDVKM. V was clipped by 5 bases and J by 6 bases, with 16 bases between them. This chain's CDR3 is CASSSGGATAGELFF. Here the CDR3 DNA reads TGTGCCAGCAGTAGTGGGGGGGCAACGGCCGGGGAGCTGTTTTTT.

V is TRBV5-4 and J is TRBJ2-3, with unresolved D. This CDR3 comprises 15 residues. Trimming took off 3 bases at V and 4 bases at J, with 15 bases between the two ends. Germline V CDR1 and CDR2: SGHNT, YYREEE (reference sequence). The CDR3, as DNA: TGTGCCAGCAGCTCCTACAACAGCCCCCCAGATACGCAGTATTTT. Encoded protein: CASSSYNSPPDTQYF.

The CDR3 is CASGRGSTNEKLFF. The CDR3 DNA sequence: TGTGCCAGCGGGAGGGGGTCGACTAATGAAAAACTGTTTTTT. The gene calls are TRBV11-2 and TRBJ1-4, with D possibly being TRBD1 (6 bases). Germline CDR1 reads SGHAT; CDR2 reads FQNNGV. V was clipped by 8 bases and J by 2 bases, with 12 bases between them. The CDR3 spans 14 residues.